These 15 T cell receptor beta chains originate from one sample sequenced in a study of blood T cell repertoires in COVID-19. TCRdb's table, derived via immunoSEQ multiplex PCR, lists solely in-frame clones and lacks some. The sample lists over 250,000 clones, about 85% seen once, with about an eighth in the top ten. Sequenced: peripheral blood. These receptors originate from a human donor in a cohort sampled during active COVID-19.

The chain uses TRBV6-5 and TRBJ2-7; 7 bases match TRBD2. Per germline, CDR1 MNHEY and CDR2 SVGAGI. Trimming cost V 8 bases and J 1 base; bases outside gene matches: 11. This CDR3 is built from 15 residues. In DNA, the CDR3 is TGTGCCAGCGGGGGAGGGCAGGTGTATTCCTACGAGCAGTACTTC. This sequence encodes CASGGGQVYSYEQYF.

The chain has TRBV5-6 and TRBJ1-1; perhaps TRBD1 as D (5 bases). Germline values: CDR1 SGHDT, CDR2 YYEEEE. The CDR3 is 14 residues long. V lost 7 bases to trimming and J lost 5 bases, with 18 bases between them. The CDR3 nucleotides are TGTGCCAGCGAGTTCACGGGCAGGGCAACTGAAGCTTTCTTT. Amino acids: CASEFTGRATEAFF.

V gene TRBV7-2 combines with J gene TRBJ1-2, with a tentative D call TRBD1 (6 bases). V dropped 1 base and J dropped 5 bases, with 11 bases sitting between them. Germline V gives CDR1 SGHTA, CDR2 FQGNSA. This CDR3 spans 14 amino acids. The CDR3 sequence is CASSLETGWYGYTF. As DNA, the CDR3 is TGTGCCAGCAGCTTAGAAACAGGGTGGTATGGCTACACCTTC.

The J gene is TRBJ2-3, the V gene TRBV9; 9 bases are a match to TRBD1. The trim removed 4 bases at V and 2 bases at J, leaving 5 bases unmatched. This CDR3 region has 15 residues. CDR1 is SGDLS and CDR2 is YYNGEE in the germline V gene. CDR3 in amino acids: CASSKRTGDTDTQYF. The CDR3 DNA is TGTGCCAGCAGCAAACGGACAGGGGACACAGATACGCAGTATTTT.

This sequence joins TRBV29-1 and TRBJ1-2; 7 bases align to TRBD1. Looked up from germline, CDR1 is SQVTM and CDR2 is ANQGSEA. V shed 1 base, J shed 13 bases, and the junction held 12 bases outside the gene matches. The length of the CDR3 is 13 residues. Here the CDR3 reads CSVEVYRQGDRTF. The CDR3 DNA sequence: TGCAGCGTTGAAGTATATCGGCAGGGGGATCGCACCTTC.

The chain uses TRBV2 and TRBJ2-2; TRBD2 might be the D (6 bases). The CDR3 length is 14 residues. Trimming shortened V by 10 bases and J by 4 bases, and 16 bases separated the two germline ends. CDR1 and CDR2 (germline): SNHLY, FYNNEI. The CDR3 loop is CATRDFPSTGELFF. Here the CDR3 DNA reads TGTGCCACCAGGGACTTCCCGTCCACCGGGGAGCTGTTTTTT.

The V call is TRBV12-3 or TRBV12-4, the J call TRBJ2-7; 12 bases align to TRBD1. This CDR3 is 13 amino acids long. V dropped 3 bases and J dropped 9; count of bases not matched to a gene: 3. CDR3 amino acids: CASSLGQGAGQYF. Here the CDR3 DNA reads TGTGCCAGCAGTTTGGGACAGGGGGCCGGGCAGTACTTC.

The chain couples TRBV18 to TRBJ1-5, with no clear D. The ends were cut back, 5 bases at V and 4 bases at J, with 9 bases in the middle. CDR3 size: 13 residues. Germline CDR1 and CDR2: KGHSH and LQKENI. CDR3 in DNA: TGTGCCAGCTCAAACCAGGATAATCAGCCCCAGCATTTT. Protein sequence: CASSNQDNQPQHF.

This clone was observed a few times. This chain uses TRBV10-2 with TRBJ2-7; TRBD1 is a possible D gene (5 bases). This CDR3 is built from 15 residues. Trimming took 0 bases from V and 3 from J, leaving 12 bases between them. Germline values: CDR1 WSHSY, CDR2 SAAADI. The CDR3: CASSESLGQGYEQYF. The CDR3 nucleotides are TGCGCCAGCAGTGAGTCTTTAGGGCAGGGCTACGAGCAGTACTTC.

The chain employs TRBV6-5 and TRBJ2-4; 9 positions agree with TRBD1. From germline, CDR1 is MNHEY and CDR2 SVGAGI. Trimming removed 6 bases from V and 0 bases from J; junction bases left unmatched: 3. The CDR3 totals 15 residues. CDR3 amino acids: CASRTGGLAKNIQYF. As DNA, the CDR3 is TGTGCCAGCAGGACAGGGGGACTAGCCAAAAACATTCAGTACTTC.

CDR3 residues: CASSRYSGTGGSKNIQYF. The CDR3 DNA sequence: TGTGCCAGCTCAAGGTACTCCGGGACAGGGGGCTCCAAAAACATTCAGTACTTC. The J gene is TRBJ2-4, the V gene TRBV18; TRBD1 agrees at 12 bases. Trimming took 5 bases from V and 2 from J; bases not matched to a gene: 10. The germline V gene has CDR1 KGHSH and CDR2 LQKENI. CDR3 length: 18 amino acids. The full variable domain, rest sourced from reference TRBV18 and TRBJ2-4, is NAGVMQNPRHLVRRRGQEARLRCSPMKGHSHVYWYRQLPEEGLKFMVYLQKENIIDESGMPKERFSAEFPKEGPSILRIQQVVRGDSAAYFCASSRYSGTGGSKNIQYFGAGTRLSVL.

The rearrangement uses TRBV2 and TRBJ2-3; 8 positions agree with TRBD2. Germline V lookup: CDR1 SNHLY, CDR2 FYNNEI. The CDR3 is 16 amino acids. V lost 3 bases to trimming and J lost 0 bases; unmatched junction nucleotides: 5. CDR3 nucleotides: TGTGCCAGCAGTGACCCCCCTAGCGGGAGCACAGATACGCAGTATTTT. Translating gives CASSDPPSGSTDTQYF. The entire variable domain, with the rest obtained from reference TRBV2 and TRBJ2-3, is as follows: EPEVTQTPSHQVTQMGQEVILRCVPISNHLYFYWYRQILGQKVEFLVSFYNNEISEKSEIFDDQFSVERPDGSNFTLKIRSTKLEDSAMYFCASSDPPSGSTDTQYFGPGTRLTVL.

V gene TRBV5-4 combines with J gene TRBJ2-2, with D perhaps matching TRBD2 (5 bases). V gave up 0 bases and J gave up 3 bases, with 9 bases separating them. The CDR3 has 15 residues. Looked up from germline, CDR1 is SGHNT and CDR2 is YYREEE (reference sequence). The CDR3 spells CASSLVAGDTGELFF. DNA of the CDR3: TGTGCCAGCAGCTTGGTTGCCGGGGACACCGGGGAGCTGTTTTTT.

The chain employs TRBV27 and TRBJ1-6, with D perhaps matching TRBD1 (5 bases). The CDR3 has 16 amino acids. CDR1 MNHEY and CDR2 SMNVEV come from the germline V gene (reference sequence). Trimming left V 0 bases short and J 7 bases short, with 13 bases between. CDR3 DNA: TGTGCCAGCAGTTTATCCCTGACAGCGGGGAATTCACCCCTCCACTTT. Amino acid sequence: CASSLSLTAGNSPLHF.

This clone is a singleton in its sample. CDR3 nucleotides: TGTGCCAGCTCGGAGACCCGTCGGAATGAGCAGTTCTTC. It specifies CASSETRRNEQFF. This sequence joins TRBV19 and TRBJ2-1, with D uncertain. CDR1 and CDR2 from the germline V gene are LNHDA and SQIVND (reference sequence). The CDR3 runs 13 residues. Trimming removed 9 bases at V and 7 bases at J, with 16 bases between.